Reported below is one TCR beta chain. The antigen remains unidentified. The data originate from a study of cytomegalovirus exposure and HLA in healthy donors. Study background: HLA-typed donors contributed about 85 million unique TCRs, which were held in an early data release.

Study-wide points: When the data were analyzed later, several of the most significant clusters appeared to be linked to common viral pathogens. Later analysis showed most CMV-associated TCR beta chains appearing HLA-restricted.

CDR1 and CDR2 from the germline V gene are SGHVS and FQNEAQ. This CDR3 comprises 13 residues. Between the trimmed V and J ends, which lost 4 bases and 1 base, there was a span of 8 bases. PCR was performed using 60 Vbeta and 13 Jbeta primers. Libraries were prepared by immunoSEQ multiplex PCR; TCRdb keeps only in-frame clonotypes and omits some of them. The sample table sets out 45,000 to 55,000 clones. This receptor was identified in a woman in her forties or fifties in good health and CMV-seropositive. The specimen was PBMCs. The rearrangement joins TRBV7-8 to TRBJ2-7, with a possible D match to TRBD1 (6 bases). The CDR3 here is CASSSGQSYEQYF. The CDR3 DNA sequence: TGTGCCAGCAGCTCAGGACAGTCCTACGAGCAGTACTTC.